These T cell receptor beta chains were read from a single sample in a study of CD8+ T cells in alopecia areata. Method: immunoSEQ multiplex PCR; TCRdb's copy keeps in-frame clones and lacks some. The sample contains some 190,000 clones, around 51% of which appear only once. Material: CD8+ T cells sorted from blood, obtained at week 52, from a patient treated with tofacitinib. These receptor sequences come from a human donor with alopecia areata. Both conserved end residues are part of each CDR3. The D gene is left open where the match is weak. Clone size, where shown, is once, few, many, or a class for clones that have expanded.

TRBV10-3	few	TRBJ1-2	TRBD1	CAISEKTGLYGYTF	TGTGCCATCAGTGAGAAGACAGGGCTTTATGGCTACACCTTC
TRBV19	few	TRBJ1-2	.	CASSWQTNYGYTF	TGTGCCAGTAGCTGGCAGACTAACTATGGCTACACCTTC
TRBV7-9	.	TRBJ2-2	TRBD1	CASSLTGARSGELFF	TGTGCCAGCAGCTTGACAGGGGCGAGGTCCGGGGAGCTGTTTTTT
TRBV5-4	.	TRBJ1-2	.	CASSLPGQDMYGYTF	TGTGCCAGCAGCCTACCGGGACAAGATATGTATGGCTACACCTTC
TRBV5-1	.	TRBJ2-5	.	CASSPTTPETQYF	TGCGCCAGCAGCCCCACTACTCCAGAGACCCAGTACTTC
TRBV9	.	TRBJ2-6	.	CASSVVGSSSGANVLTF	TGTGCCAGCAGCGTAGTCGGATCCAGCTCTGGGGCCAACGTCCTGACTTTC
TRBV15	once	TRBJ2-7	TRBD1	CATSRSPGTEYYEQYF	TGTGCCACCAGCAGAAGCCCAGGGACAGAATACTACGAGCAGTACTTC
TRBV7-9	.	TRBJ1-2	.	CASSLAGNWNGYTF	TGTGCCAGCAGCTTAGCAGGAAACTGGAATGGCTACACCTTC
TRBV29-1	few	TRBJ2-7	TRBD1	CSVDGQGYHEQYF	TGCAGCGTTGACGGACAGGGGTACCACGAGCAGTACTTC
TRBV30	.	TRBJ1-4	.	CACFRGEDEKLFF	TGTGCCTGCTTTAGGGGGGAGGATGAAAAACTGTTTTTT
TRBV29-1	few	TRBJ1-2	TRBD1	CSAYATGTGAGYTF	TGCAGCGCTTATGCGACAGGGACGGGGGCTGGCTACACCTTC
TRBV13	.	TRBJ1-3	.	CASSRGEGEEGSGNTIYF	TGTGCCAGCAGCAGAGGCGAGGGGGAAGAGGGATCTGGAAACACCATATATTTT
TRBV7-6	.	TRBJ2-7	.	CASSLSYRHRPYEQYF	TGTGCCAGCAGCTTATCTTACAGGCACCGCCCCTACGAGCAGTACTTC
TRBV4-1	.	TRBJ2-7	.	CASSPRQGGPPYEQYF	TGCGCCAGCAGCCCCCGACAGGGAGGACCCCCCTACGAGCAGTACTTC
TRBV7-3	once	TRBJ2-3	TRBD2	CASSKLAASTDTQYF	TGTGCCAGCAGTAAACTAGCGGCGAGCACAGATACGCAGTATTTT
TRBV2	.	TRBJ1-1	.	CASNTQGWETEAFF	TGTGCCAGCAACACACAGGGCTGGGAGACTGAAGCTTTCTTT
TRBV6-5	.	TRBJ1-5	.	CASSASVGSNQPQHF	TGTGCCAGCAGTGCCTCTGTGGGGAGCAATCAGCCCCAGCATTTT
TRBV7-8	few	TRBJ2-5	TRBD2	CASSLALIGGSGGPQETQYF	TGTGCCAGCAGCTTAGCGCTAATAGGGGGTAGCGGGGGGCCTCAAGAGACCCAGTACTTC
TRBV25-1	few	TRBJ2-3	TRBD2	CASSPGLAGEGDTQYF	TGTGCCAGCAGCCCCGGACTAGCGGGGGAAGGAGATACGCAGTATTTT
TRBV19	.	TRBJ1-5	.	CASSIRQQNSNQPQHF	TGTGCCAGTAGTATACGACAGCAAAATAGCAATCAGCCCCAGCATTTT
TRBV29-1	.	TRBJ2-5	TRBD1	CSVDRTGRTETQYF	TGCAGCGTTGATAGGACAGGGAGAACAGAGACCCAGTACTTC
TRBV27	few	TRBJ2-5	.	CASSPARLVAQYF	TGTGCCAGCAGTCCGGCCCGTTTGGTGGCCCAGTACTTC
TRBV9	.	TRBJ1-3	.	CASSGNTIYF	TGTGCCAGCAGCGGAAACACCATATATTTT
TRBV27	.	TRBJ2-1	.	CASSFRAGDEQFF	TGTGCCAGCAGTTTCCGGGCTGGGGATGAGCAGTTCTTC
TRBV7-2	few	TRBJ2-1	.	CASSWGSYNEQFF	TGTGCCAGCAGCTGGGGAAGCTACAATGAGCAGTTCTTC
TRBV7-3	.	TRBJ2-7	TRBD1	CASSPSGQGYEQYF	TGTGCCAGCAGCCCCTCGGGACAGGGCTACGAGCAGTACTTC
TRBV25-1	.	TRBJ2-1	.	CASQWGRANNEQFF	TGTGCCAGCCAGTGGGGGCGGGCTAACAATGAGCAGTTCTTC
TRBV5-5	.	TRBJ2-5	TRBD1	CASGTAQETQYF	TGTGCCAGCGGGACAGCCCAAGAGACCCAGTACTTC
TRBV5-1	.	TRBJ1-1	.	CASSSSPAGTEAFF	TGCGCCAGCAGTTCTTCCCCCGCAGGCACTGAAGCTTTCTTT
TRBV7-2	.	TRBJ1-5	.	CASSPLQSNQPQHF	TGTGCCAGCAGCCCCCTTCAGAGCAATCAGCCCCAGCATTTT
TRBV14	.	TRBJ2-5	.	CASSDSKETQYF	TGTGCCAGCAGCGATTCCAAAGAGACCCAGTACTTC
TRBV15	.	TRBJ1-6	.	CATSRGQEGYSPLHF	TGTGCCACCAGCAGAGGACAGGAAGGTTACTCACCCCTCCACTTT
TRBV27	.	TRBJ2-7	.	CASSFRGEQYF	TGTGCCAGCAGTTTTAGGGGAGAGCAGTACTTC
TRBV6-5	.	TRBJ2-7	.	CASHSTYSYEQYF	TGTGCCAGCCACTCGACTTACTCCTACGAGCAGTACTTC